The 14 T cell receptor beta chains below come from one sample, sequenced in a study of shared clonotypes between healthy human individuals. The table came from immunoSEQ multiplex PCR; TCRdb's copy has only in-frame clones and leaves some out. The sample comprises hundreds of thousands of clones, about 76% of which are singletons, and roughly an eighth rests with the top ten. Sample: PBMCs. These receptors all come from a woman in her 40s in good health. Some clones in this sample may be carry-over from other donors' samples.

The CDR3 loop reads CAISKRRAALLETQYF. CDR3 coding DNA: TGTGCCATCAGCAAGAGACGGGCCGCGCTTTTAGAGACCCAGTACTTC. This chain connects TRBV10-3 to TRBJ2-5; no clear D. This CDR3 is 16 amino acids long. Germline V gene sequence: CDR1 ENHRY, CDR2 SYGVKD. The germline V and J ends were trimmed by 6 bases and 4 bases, with 21 bases remaining between them.

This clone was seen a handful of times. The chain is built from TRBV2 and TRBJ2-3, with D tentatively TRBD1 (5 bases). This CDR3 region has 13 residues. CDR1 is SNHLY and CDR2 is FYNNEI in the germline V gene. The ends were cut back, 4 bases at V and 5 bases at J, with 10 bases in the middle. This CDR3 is CASSAQGRDTQYF. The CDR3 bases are TGTGCCAGCAGTGCTCAGGGTAGAGATACGCAGTATTTT.

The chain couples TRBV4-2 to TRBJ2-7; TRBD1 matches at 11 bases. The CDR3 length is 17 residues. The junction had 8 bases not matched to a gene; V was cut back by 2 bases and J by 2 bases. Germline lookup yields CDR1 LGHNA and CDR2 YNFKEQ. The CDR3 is CASSQPPGQGAPYEQYF. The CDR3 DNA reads TGTGCCAGCAGCCAACCACCCGGACAGGGGGCCCCCTACGAGCAGTACTTC.

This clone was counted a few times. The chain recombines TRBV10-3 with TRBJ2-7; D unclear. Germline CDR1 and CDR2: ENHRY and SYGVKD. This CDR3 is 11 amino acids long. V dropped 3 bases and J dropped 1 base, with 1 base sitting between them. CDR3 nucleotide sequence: TGTGCCATCAGTGATTCCTACGAGCAGTACTTC. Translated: CAISDSYEQYF.

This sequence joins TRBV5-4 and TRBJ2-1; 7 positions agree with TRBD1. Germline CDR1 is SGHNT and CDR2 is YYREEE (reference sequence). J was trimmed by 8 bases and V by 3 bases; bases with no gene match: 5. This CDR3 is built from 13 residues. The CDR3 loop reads CASSSRGWDEQFF. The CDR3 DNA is TGTGCCAGCAGCTCCAGGGGGTGGGATGAGCAGTTCTTC.

The CDR3 reads CASSQALPGTSIYF. CDR3 DNA sequence: TGTGCCAGCAGCCAAGCCCTGCCCGGGACTAGCATTTATTTT. The chain uses TRBV14 and TRBJ2-3, with TRBD2 identical over 9 bases. Germline trimming cut 1 base from V and 15 bases from J; bases unmatched to any gene: 11. CDR3 length: 14 residues. Germline loops: CDR1 SGHDN, CDR2 FVKESK.

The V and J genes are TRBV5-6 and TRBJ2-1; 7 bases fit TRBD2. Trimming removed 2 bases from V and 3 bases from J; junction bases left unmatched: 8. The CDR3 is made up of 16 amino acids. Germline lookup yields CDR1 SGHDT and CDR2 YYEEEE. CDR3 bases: TGTGCCAGCAGCTTCTTGCGGGAGAAAGTCTACAATGAGCAGTTCTTC. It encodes CASSFLREKVYNEQFF.

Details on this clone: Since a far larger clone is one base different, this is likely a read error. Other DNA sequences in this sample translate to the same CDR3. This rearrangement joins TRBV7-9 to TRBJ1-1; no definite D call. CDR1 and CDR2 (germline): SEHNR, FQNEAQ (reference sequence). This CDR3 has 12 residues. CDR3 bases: TGTGCCAGCAGCCCAATGGATGTCTCAAGTTTCTTC. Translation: CASSPMDVSSFF.

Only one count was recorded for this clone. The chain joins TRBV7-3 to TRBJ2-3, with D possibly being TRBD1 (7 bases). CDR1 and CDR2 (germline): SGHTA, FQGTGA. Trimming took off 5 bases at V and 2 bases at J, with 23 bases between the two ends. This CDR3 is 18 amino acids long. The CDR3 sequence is CASSPGGLRGWNTDTQYF. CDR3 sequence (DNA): TGTGCCAGCAGCCCAGGGGGGCTTCGGGGATGGAACACAGATACGCAGTATTTT.

The CDR3 loop reads CASSEPPGLRNTEAFF. The CDR3 region has the DNA TGTGCCAGCAGTGAACCGCCGGGACTCCGAAACACTGAAGCTTTCTTT. This chain uses TRBV28 with TRBJ1-1; D is possibly TRBD1 (5 bases). The germline gives CDR1 MDHEN, CDR2 SYDVKM. The CDR3 is 16 amino acids. V was trimmed by 5 bases and J by 2 bases, leaving 18 bases between them.

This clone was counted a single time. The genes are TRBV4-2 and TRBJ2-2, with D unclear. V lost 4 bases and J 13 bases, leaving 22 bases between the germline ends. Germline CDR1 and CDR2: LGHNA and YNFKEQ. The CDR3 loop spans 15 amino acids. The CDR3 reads CASSRDRADEGGLFF. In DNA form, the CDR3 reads TGTGCCAGCAGCCGCGACCGGGCCGACGAAGGCGGGCTGTTTTTT.

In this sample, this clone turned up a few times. This CDR3 is CASSIGGVRYNEQFF. In DNA form, the CDR3 reads TGTGCCAGTAGTATCGGGGGAGTGAGGTACAATGAGCAGTTCTTC. The J gene is TRBJ2-1, the V gene TRBV19; a weak D match, TRBD2 (6 bases). This CDR3 has 15 amino acids. The germline V and J ends were trimmed by 3 bases and 4 bases, with 13 bases remaining between them. CDR1 is LNHDA and CDR2 is SQIVND in the germline V gene (reference sequence).

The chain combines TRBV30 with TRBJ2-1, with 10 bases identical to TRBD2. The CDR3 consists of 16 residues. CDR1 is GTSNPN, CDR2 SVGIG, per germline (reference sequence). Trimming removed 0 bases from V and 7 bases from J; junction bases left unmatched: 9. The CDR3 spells CAWSVLLGLAINEQFF. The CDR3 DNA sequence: TGTGCCTGGAGTGTACTGTTGGGACTAGCGATAAATGAGCAGTTCTTC. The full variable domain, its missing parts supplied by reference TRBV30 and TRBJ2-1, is SQTIHQWPATLVQPVGSPLSLECTVEGTSNPNLYWYRQAAGRGLQLLFYSVGIGQISSEVPQNLSASRPQDRQFILSSKKLLLSDSGFYLCAWSVLLGLAINEQFFGPGTRLTVL.

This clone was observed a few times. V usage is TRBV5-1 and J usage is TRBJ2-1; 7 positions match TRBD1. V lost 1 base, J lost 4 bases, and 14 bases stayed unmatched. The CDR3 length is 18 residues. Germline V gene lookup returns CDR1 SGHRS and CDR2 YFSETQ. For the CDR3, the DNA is TGCGCCAGCAGCTTGCAATACAGGGGAAGTGCGGGTTACAATGAGCAGTTCTTC. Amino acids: CASSLQYRGSAGYNEQFF.